This T cell receptor (beta chain) is from a study of identical twins. Whole-study results and caveats: Abundant beta clonotypes from cord blood bore fewer insertions; memory repertoires lacked this pattern. Excess sharing by twins proved weaker in beta out-of-frame sequences. The authors noted that invariant MAIT and iNKT cells could partly confound zero-insertion analyses.

Turning to this clonotype: What it binds is not known. One junction end disagrees with the germline gene, perhaps due to a read error.

TCRdb called the 5' RACE reads again in MiXCR, with one record for every CDR3 protein. The table lists hundreds of thousands of distinct CDR3 sequences, 20% to 25% of them singletons. Germline V CDR1 and CDR2: SSHAT, FNYEAQ (reference sequence). The CDR3 loop spans 15 amino acids. The sample also formed part of further work on T cells expressing NK-cell markers. As that report states: A handful of donors showed these clonotypes also leading the CD3+CD56-NKG2C+ fraction.

The J gene is TRBJ2-5, the V gene TRBV7-7, with 8 positions matching TRBD1. The source of this sequence is a woman under 30 in good health. Sequencing was done on a sample of CD4+ T cells sorted from blood. DNA of the CDR3: TGTGCTAGCAGCCAAGGGACAGGTCGGCAAGAGACCCAGTACTTC. This codes for CASSQGTGRQETQYF.